Listed here are 8 T cell receptor beta chains from one sample, sequenced in a study of blood T cell repertoires in COVID-19. The table came from immunoSEQ multiplex PCR; TCRdb's copy has only in-frame clones and leaves some out. Of fewer than 90,000 clones in the sample, 60% to 80% were seen once. Sequencing input: peripheral blood. All receptors come from an elderly woman with acute or convalescent COVID-19.

This clone was observed once. V usage is TRBV2 and J usage is TRBJ1-5; D is undetermined. The CDR3 is 13 residues long. Germline V gene lookup returns CDR1 SNHLY and CDR2 FYNNEI. The V and J ends lost 4 bases and 7 bases respectively, with 11 bases between them. CDR3: CASSGEGRQPQHF. CDR3 sequence (DNA): TGTGCCAGCAGTGGTGAAGGGAGGCAGCCCCAGCATTTT.

The rearrangement joins TRBV6-5 to TRBJ2-7; D is perhaps TRBD1 (5 bases). V dropped 7 bases and J dropped 0 bases, with 13 bases sitting between them. There are 14 residues in the CDR3. Germline CDR1 reads MNHEY; CDR2 reads SVGAGI. CDR3 in DNA: TGTGCCAGCACCCTAAGGGGATTCTCCTACGAGCAGTACTTC. It yields the protein CASTLRGFSYEQYF.

V usage is TRBV4-1 and J usage is TRBJ1-4; a weak D match, TRBD1 (5 bases). In germline, CDR1 is MGHRA, CDR2 YSYEKL. There are 12 residues in the CDR3. Trimming took off 4 bases at V and 11 bases at J, with 11 bases between the two ends. CDR3 nucleotide sequence: TGCGCCAGCAGCCCCCCAGCAGGGAAACTGTTTTTT. This translates into CASSPPAGKLFF.

The chain recombines TRBV11-2 with TRBJ2-1; 10 nucleotides agree with TRBD1. Trimming cost V 5 bases and J 3 bases; bases outside gene matches: 10. This CDR3 has 17 residues. Germline V gene sequence: CDR1 SGHAT, CDR2 FQNNGV. The CDR3 is CASSPSGTGAFYNEQFF. CDR3 bases: TGTGCCAGCAGCCCCAGCGGGACAGGGGCCTTCTACAATGAGCAGTTCTTC.

The chain couples TRBV28 to TRBJ1-5; 11 positions agree with TRBD1. Trimming cost V 3 bases and J 6 bases; bases outside gene matches: 4. The CDR3 spans 15 residues. CDR1 is MDHEN and CDR2 is SYDVKM in the germline V gene. In DNA, the CDR3 is TGTGCCAGCAGTTTGGGGACAGGGGGTTTTCAGCCCCAGCATTTT. Translated: CASSLGTGGFQPQHF.

In this sample, this clone turned up once. V is TRBV29-1 and J is TRBJ1-1; tentative D call: TRBD1 (6 bases). The CDR3 runs 11 residues. V was cut by 6 bases and J by 3 bases, with 8 bases left in between. Per the germline V gene, CDR1 is SQVTM and CDR2 is ANQGSEA. The CDR3 nucleotides are TGCAGCGTGAGGGGGTACACTGAAGCTTTCTTT. Its translation is CSVRGYTEAFF.

The chain couples TRBV7-9 to TRBJ2-3; D unresolved. CDR3 size: 11 residues. Trimming shortened V by 3 bases and J by 6 bases, and 4 bases separated the two germline ends. Germline CDR1 SEHNR, CDR2 FQNEAQ (reference sequence). The CDR3 loop reads CASSFRDTQYF. In DNA, the CDR3 is TGTGCCAGCAGCTTCCGGGATACGCAGTATTTT.

This clone came up a few times. The CDR3 nucleotides are TGTGCCAGCAGCTTAAGCCCAACTAGCGGGAACACCGGGGAGCTGTTTTTT. Its protein is CASSLSPTSGNTGELFF. The chain carries TRBV7-3 and TRBJ2-2; TRBD2 matches 8 bases. Trimming removed 1 base from V and 1 base from J; junction bases left unmatched: 5. The CDR3 covers 17 residues. CDR1 and CDR2 from the germline V gene are SGHTA and FQGTGA.